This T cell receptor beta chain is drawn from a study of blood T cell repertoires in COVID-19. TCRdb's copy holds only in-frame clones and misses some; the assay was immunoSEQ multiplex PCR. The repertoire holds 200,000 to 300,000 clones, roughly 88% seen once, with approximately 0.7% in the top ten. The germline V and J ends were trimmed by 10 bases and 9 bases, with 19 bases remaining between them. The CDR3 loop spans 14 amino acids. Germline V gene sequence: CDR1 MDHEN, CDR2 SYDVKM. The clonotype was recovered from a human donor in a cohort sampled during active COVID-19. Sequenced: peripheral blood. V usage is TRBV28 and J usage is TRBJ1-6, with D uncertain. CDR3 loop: CATIPQGRTSPLHF. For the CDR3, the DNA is TGTGCCACCATACCCCAAGGGAGAACTTCACCCCTCCACTTT.